This note documents a single T cell receptor beta chain sequence. The source of the sample is a study of T cell changes during pregnancy in multiple sclerosis. Germline V gene data show CDR1 as SGHDN and CDR2 as FVKESK. The CDR3 consists of 14 residues. After removal of 3 bases from V and 5 bases from J, the junction contained 4 bases not matched to a gene. The table came from immunoSEQ multiplex PCR; TCRdb's copy has only in-frame clones and leaves some out. This table holds approximately 49,000 clones, about 92% found once. The material sequenced was peripheral blood, taken after pregnancy. This chain connects TRBV14 to TRBJ1-3; 7 bases fit TRBD1. This TCR derives from a female donor with multiple sclerosis, enrolled in a pregnancy study. The CDR3 nucleotides read TGTGCCAGCAGCCAGGGGGACAGCAGAAACACCATATATTTT. This encodes CASSQGDSRNTIYF. Full variable domain (remainder filled in from reference TRBV14 and TRBJ1-3): EAGVTQFPSHSVIEKGQTVTLRCDPISGHDNLYWYRRVMGKEIKFLLHFVKESKQDESGMPNNRFLAERTGGTYSTLKVQPAELEDSGVYFCASSQGDSRNTIYFGEGSWLTVV.